Here is one TCR beta chain with its context. The antigen is not known. CDR1 is MNHEY and CDR2 is SVGAGI in the germline V gene. The V end lost 5 bases, the J end lost 7 bases, and 14 bases lay between the germline ends. The CDR3 has 13 residues. In the PCR, 60 Vbeta and 13 Jbeta primers were used. Profiling relied on immunoSEQ multiplex PCR, and the TCRdb table lists in-frame clones only, not all of them. The sample yields 150,000 to 200,000 clones, 60% to 80% seen once. The data derive from a study of cytomegalovirus exposure and HLA in healthy donors. Study-wide results and limits: Three chains tied to CMV proved CMV antigen-specific in vitro. CMV serostatus stood as the only immune exposure information on hand.

The chain combines TRBV6-5 with TRBJ1-2; D possibly corresponds to TRBD1 (6 bases). The sequencing input was PBMCs. This clonotype originated in a man aged 45-65 years in good health and CMV-seropositive. CDR3 in amino acids: CASSTGFRAGYTF. In DNA, the CDR3 is TGTGCCAGCAGTACAGGGTTTCGCGCTGGCTACACCTTC.